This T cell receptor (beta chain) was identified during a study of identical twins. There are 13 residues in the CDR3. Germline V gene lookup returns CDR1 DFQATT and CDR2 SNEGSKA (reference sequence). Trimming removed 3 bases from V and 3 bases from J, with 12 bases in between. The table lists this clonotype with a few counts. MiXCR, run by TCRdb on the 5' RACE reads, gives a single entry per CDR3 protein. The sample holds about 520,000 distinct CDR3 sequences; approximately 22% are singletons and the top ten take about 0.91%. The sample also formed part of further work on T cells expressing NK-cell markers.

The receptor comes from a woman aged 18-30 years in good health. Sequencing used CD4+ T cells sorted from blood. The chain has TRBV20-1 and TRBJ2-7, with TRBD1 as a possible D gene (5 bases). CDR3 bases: TGCAGTGCTAGCAGACAGAGCTACTACGAGCAGTACTTC. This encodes CSASRQSYYEQYF.